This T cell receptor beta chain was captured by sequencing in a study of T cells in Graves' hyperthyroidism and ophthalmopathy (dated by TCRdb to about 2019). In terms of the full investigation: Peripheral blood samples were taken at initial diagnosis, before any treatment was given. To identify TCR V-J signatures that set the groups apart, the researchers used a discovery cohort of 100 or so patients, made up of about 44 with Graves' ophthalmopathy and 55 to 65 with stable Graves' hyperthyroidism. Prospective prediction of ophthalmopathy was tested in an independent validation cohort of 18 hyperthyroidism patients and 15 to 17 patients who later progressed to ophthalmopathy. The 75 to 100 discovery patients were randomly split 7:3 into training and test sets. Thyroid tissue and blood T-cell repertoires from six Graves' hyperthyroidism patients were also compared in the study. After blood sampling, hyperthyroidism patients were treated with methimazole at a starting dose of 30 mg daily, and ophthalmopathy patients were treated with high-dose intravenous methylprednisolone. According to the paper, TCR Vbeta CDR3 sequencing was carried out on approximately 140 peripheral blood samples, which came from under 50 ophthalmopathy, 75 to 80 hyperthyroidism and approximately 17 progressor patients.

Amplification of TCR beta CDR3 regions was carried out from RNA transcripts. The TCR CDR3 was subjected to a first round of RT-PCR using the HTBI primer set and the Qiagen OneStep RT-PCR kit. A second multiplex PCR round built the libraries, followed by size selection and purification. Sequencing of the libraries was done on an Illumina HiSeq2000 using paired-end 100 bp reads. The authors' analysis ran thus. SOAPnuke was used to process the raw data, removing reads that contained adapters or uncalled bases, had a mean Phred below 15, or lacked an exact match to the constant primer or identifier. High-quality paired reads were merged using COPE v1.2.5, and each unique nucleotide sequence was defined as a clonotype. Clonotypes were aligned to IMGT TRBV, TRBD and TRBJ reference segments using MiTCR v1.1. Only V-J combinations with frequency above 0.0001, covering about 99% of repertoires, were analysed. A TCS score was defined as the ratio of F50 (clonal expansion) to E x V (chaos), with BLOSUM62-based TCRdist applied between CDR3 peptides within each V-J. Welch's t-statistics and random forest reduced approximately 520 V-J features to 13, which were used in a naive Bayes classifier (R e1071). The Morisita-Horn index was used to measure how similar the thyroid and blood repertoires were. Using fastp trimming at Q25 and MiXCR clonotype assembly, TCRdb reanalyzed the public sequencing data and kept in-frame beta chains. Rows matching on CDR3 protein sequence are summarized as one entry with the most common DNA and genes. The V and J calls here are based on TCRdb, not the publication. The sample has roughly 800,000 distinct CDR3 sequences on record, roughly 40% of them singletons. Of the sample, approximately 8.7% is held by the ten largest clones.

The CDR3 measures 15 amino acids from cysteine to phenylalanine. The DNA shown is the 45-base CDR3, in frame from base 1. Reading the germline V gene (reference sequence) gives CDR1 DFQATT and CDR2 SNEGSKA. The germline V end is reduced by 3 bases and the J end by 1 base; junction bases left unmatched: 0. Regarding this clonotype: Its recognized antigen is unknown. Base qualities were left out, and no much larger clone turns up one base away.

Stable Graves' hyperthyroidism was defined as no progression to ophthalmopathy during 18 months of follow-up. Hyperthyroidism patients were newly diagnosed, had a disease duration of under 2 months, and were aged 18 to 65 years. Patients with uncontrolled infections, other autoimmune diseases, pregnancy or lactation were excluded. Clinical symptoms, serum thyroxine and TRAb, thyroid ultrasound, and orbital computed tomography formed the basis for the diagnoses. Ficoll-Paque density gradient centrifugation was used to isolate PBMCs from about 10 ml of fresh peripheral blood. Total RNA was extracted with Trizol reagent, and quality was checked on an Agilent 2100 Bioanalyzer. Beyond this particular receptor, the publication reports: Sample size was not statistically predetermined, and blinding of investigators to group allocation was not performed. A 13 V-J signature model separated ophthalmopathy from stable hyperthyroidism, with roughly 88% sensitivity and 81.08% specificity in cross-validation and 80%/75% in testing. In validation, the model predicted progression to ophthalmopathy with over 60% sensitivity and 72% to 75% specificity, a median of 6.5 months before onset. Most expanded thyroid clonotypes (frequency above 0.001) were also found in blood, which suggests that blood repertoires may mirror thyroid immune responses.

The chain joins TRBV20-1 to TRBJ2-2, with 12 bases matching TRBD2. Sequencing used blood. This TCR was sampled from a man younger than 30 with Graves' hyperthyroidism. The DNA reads TGCAGTGCTAGGGGACTAGCGGGGAACACCGGGGAGCTGTTTTTT. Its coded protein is CSARGLAGNTGELFF.